The next 30 T cell receptor beta chains were all read from a single sample in a study of shared clonotypes between healthy human individuals. In the naive CD8 group, cells lacked CD45RO and were positively selected for CCR7, so terminally differentiated effector memory CD45RA+ cells were left out. Assay: immunoSEQ multiplex PCR; the TCRdb copy retains only in-frame clones and omits some. The sample includes about 2,200,000 clones, about 92% of them seen just once. Sequenced input: naive CD8+ T cells from PBMCs. These receptors originate from a man younger than 35 in good health. Some clones in this sample may be carry-over from other donors' samples.

The V gene is TRBV27, the J gene TRBJ1-1, with D maybe TRBD1 (5 bases). CDR1 and CDR2 (germline): MNHEY, SMNVEV (reference sequence). V gave up 3 bases and J gave up 6 bases, with 11 bases separating them. CDR3 length equals 13 residues. CDR3 in DNA: TGTGCCAGCAGTTTTGTAGGGGCCCCTGAAGCTTTCTTT. Encoded protein: CASSFVGAPEAFF.

The chain is built from TRBV5-8 and TRBJ1-1; 9 bases map to TRBD1. V dropped 1 base and J dropped 1; count of bases not matched to a gene: 8. The CDR3 has 17 residues. CDR1 is SGHTS, CDR2 YDEGEE, per germline. The CDR3 region is CASSLLGQGMENTEAFF. CDR3 bases: TGTGCCAGCAGCTTGCTCGGACAGGGGATGGAGAACACTGAAGCTTTCTTT.

The rearrangement uses TRBV28 and TRBJ2-2; D possibly matches TRBD1 or TRBD2 (7 bases each). The germline V gene encodes CDR1 MDHEN and CDR2 SYDVKM. The CDR3 consists of 17 residues. Deletions cut 2 bases from V and 4 bases from J, with 17 bases between. The CDR3 DNA is TGTGCCAGCAGTTTACCCGGGGAGGGGGCCTCCACCGGGGAGCTGTTTTTT. This gives the protein CASSLPGEGASTGELFF.

The rearrangement links TRBV7-9 to TRBJ2-7; no firm D call. Germline V lookup: CDR1 SEHNR, CDR2 FQNEAQ (reference sequence). V lost 5 bases and J 3 bases, leaving 8 bases between the germline ends. The CDR3 length is 12 residues. The CDR3 loop reads CASSPARYEQYF. The CDR3 DNA reads as TGTGCCAGCAGCCCCGCCCGCTACGAGCAGTACTTC. Filled out from reference TRBV7-9 and TRBJ2-7, the complete variable domain reads DTGVSQNPRHKITKRGQNVTFRCDPISEHNRLYWYRQTLGQGPEFLTYFQNEAQLEKSRLLSDRFSAERPKGSFSTLEIQRTEQGDSAMYLCASSPARYEQYFGPGTRLTVT.

The chain uses TRBV7-9 and TRBJ2-1; D is perhaps TRBD1 or TRBD2 (5 bases each). Germline CDR1 SEHNR, CDR2 FQNEAQ (reference sequence). The CDR3 has 16 amino acids. V lost 6 bases to trimming and J lost 8 bases, with 23 bases between them. DNA of the CDR3: TGTGCCAGCAGGTGGGGGATGGGCCCCCGGCGCGATGAGCAGTTCTTC. Protein: CASRWGMGPRRDEQFF.

This clone was seen a handful of times. This chain links TRBV4-1 with TRBJ1-1; 10 bases agree with TRBD1. Germline V CDR1 and CDR2: MGHRA, YSYEKL. V gave up 4 bases and J gave up 7 bases; unmatched junction bases: 9. CDR3 length equals 15 residues. As DNA, the CDR3 is TGCGCCAGCAGCCCGTACGGGACAGGGGCTTTTGAAGCTTTCTTT. It yields the protein CASSPYGTGAFEAFF.

The chain has TRBV6-1 and TRBJ2-7; D perhaps matches TRBD1 (6 bases). This CDR3 region has 20 residues. Per the germline V gene, CDR1 is MNHNS and CDR2 is SASEGT. Trimming removed 1 base from V and 0 bases from J, with 25 bases in between. The CDR3 reads CASSEESGQGTDHPSYEQYF. Written as DNA, the CDR3 is TGTGCCAGCAGTGAAGAGTCGGGGCAGGGGACGGACCACCCCTCCTACGAGCAGTACTTC.

As concerns this clone: The same CDR3 is also encoded by other DNA sequences in this sample. This chain joins TRBV19 and TRBJ1-2; D ambiguous. Germline V gene data show CDR1 as LNHDA and CDR2 as SQIVND (reference sequence). V was trimmed by 3 bases and J by 5 bases, leaving 10 bases between them. The CDR3 consists of 13 residues. The chain's CDR3 is CASSIRPGYGYTF. CDR3 in DNA: TGTGCCAGTAGTATCCGACCGGGATATGGCTACACCTTC.

The rearrangement joins TRBV21-1 to TRBJ1-1. TRBV21-1 is deemed a pseudogene. CDR3 length: 14 residues. The CDR3 bases are TGTGCCAGCGTCAAAACCGGGCGGAACACTGAAGCTTTCTTT. Its protein product is CASVKTGRNTEAFF.

The chain joins TRBV7-2 to TRBJ2-7; 12 nucleotides match TRBD2. The CDR3 runs 14 residues. The V gene's germline CDR1 is SGHTA and CDR2 FQGNSA. Trimming cost V 5 bases and J 2 bases; bases outside gene matches: 1. In DNA form, the CDR3 reads TGTGCCAGCAGCCCTAGCGGGAGGGCCTACGAGCAGTACTTC. Translating gives CASSPSGRAYEQYF.

This sequence joins TRBV19 and TRBJ2-7; 7 bases are a match to TRBD1. Germline V gives CDR1 LNHDA, CDR2 SQIVND (reference sequence). The J segment lost 3 bases and the V segment lost 9 bases, leaving 8 bases of the junction unmatched. CDR3 size: 13 residues. CDR3 DNA: TGTGCCAGCGAGTCGGGACAGAACTACGAGCAGTACTTC. Translated: CASESGQNYEQYF.

The gene calls are TRBV28 and TRBJ2-7; 9 bases match TRBD2. CDR3 length: 14 amino acids. V lost 6 bases and J lost 5; bases outside the gene matches: 8. Germline loops: CDR1 MDHEN, CDR2 SYDVKM. CDR3 region: CASRLSGSSNEQYF. In nucleotides, the CDR3 is TGTGCCAGCAGGCTTAGCGGGAGCAGCAACGAGCAGTACTTC.

This clone was observed a single time. The chain links TRBV6-5 to TRBJ2-2, with 7 bases aligning to TRBD2. The CDR3 runs 14 residues. V trimming: 3 bases; J trimming: 6 bases; junction bases outside the gene matches: 4. Germline loops: CDR1 MNHEY, CDR2 SVGAGI. CDR3: CASSYGGDPGELFF. The CDR3 DNA reads TGTGCCAGCAGTTATGGGGGGGACCCCGGGGAGCTGTTTTTT.

The chain joins TRBV7-8 to TRBJ1-3, with no clear D. Germline V gene lookup returns CDR1 SGHVS and CDR2 FQNEAQ. The CDR3 has 13 amino acids. Trimming cost V 4 bases and J 8 bases, with 12 bases left between them. The CDR3 sequence is CASSSGVRDTIYF. The DNA of the CDR3 is TGTGCCAGCAGCTCTGGAGTGAGGGACACCATATATTTT.

This clone was observed a single time. Other DNA sequences in this sample translate to the same CDR3. The gene calls are TRBV29-1 and TRBJ2-7, with 7 bases lining up with TRBD1. This CDR3 spans 12 amino acids. In germline, CDR1 is SQVTM, CDR2 ANQGSEA. Trimming took 6 bases from V and 1 from J; bases not matched to a gene: 3. The CDR3 DNA follows: TGCAGCGTCCGGACAGGATCCTACGAGCAGTACTTC. This gives the protein CSVRTGSYEQYF.

V is TRBV30 and J is TRBJ2-3; 7 positions agree with TRBD1. The V gene's germline CDR1 is GTSNPN and CDR2 SVGIG (reference sequence). The CDR3 contains 14 residues. Trimming cost V 1 base and J 2 bases; bases outside gene matches: 3. The CDR3 nucleotides are TGTGCCTGGAGTGAGACAGGGTTCACAGATACGCAGTATTTT. This sequence encodes CAWSETGFTDTQYF.

The rearrangement links TRBV27 to TRBJ2-5; 9 nucleotides line up with TRBD1. Germline V CDR1 and CDR2: MNHEY, SMNVEV (reference sequence). Trimming at V came to 5 bases and at J to 2 bases, leaving 6 bases not matched to a gene. CDR3 length equals 15 residues. In nucleotides, the CDR3 is TGTGCCAGCAGTCTCCGGGACAGGGTACAAGAGACCCAGTACTTC. Translated: CASSLRDRVQETQYF.

V usage is TRBV27 and J usage is TRBJ2-7; TRBD2 might be the D (6 bases). V lost 1 base and J 7 bases, leaving 14 bases between the germline ends. The CDR3 is 14 residues long. Germline-derived CDR1 and CDR2 are MNHEY and SMNVEV (reference sequence). In DNA, the CDR3 is TGTGCCAGCAGTTTATGGGCGGGGCAAGCTGAGCAGTACTTC. Its protein product is CASSLWAGQAEQYF.

The gene calls are TRBV21-1 and TRBJ1-5. TRBV21-1 is a pseudogene. The CDR3 totals 15 residues. The CDR3 protein is CASSKDRQGREPQHF. The CDR3, as DNA: TGTGCCAGCAGCAAAGACAGGCAGGGGAGGGAGCCCCAGCATTTT.

The J gene is TRBJ2-3, the V gene TRBV27; D unclear. With 5 bases removed from V and 6 bases from J, the gap between germline ends came to 24 bases. From germline, CDR1 is MNHEY and CDR2 SMNVEV (reference sequence). The CDR3 contains 17 residues. The CDR3 reads CASSIRYPINKVDTQYF. In nucleotides, the CDR3 is TGTGCCAGCAGTATTAGATATCCCATCAACAAGGTGGATACGCAGTATTTT.

Points on this clone: The same CDR3 also results from other DNA sequences found in this sample. The CDR3 DNA is TGTGCCAGCAGTTTATCGATGGGGAGCAATCAGCCCCAGCATTTT. It is translated as CASSLSMGSNQPQHF. The V and J genes are TRBV27 and TRBJ1-5; D is unresolved. The ends were cut back, 0 bases at V and 1 base at J, with 7 bases in the middle. The CDR3 spans 15 residues. Germline-derived CDR1 and CDR2 are MNHEY and SMNVEV (reference sequence).

V and J are TRBV6-1 and TRBJ2-1; D might be TRBD1 (7 bases). CDR1 is MNHNS, CDR2 SASEGT, per germline. Trimming removed 5 bases from V and 3 bases from J, with 14 bases in between. The CDR3 has 15 amino acids. CDR3 coding DNA: TGTGCCAGCAGTAGACCGCGGGACAGCTACAATGAGCAGTTCTTC. As protein: CASSRPRDSYNEQFF.

V is TRBV5-1 and J is TRBJ2-1, with TRBD2 identical over 8 bases. The CDR3 is made up of 16 amino acids. V lost 2 bases to trimming and J lost 3 bases; unmatched junction nucleotides: 7. The germline gives CDR1 SGHRS, CDR2 YFSETQ. Here the CDR3 reads CASSFAGRAGYNEQFF. The CDR3 region has the DNA TGCGCCAGCAGCTTCGCCGGGAGGGCCGGCTACAATGAGCAGTTCTTC.

The genes are TRBV6-5 and TRBJ2-7; D possibly corresponds to TRBD2 (5 bases). The CDR3 runs 15 residues. Germline CDR1 and CDR2: MNHEY and SVGAGI. Between the trimmed V and J ends, which lost 2 bases and 6 bases, there was a span of 17 bases. The CDR3 sequence: CASSYEGRKVREQYF. The CDR3 DNA follows: TGTGCCAGCAGTTACGAGGGCAGGAAGGTGCGCGAGCAGTACTTC.

The rearrangement uses TRBV15 and TRBJ2-7; D might be TRBD1 (6 bases). The CDR3 has 16 residues. CDR1 LNHNV and CDR2 YYDKDF come from the germline V gene (reference sequence). V dropped 0 bases and J dropped 5 bases, with 17 bases sitting between them. The CDR3 DNA sequence: TGTGCCACCAGCAGAGATTCGGCAGGGGCCCGGGACGAGCAGTACTTC. Translation: CATSRDSAGARDEQYF.

This clone was seen a single time. V is TRBV19 and J is TRBJ1-5; weak D call: TRBD1 (5 bases). The CDR3 has 14 amino acids. Trimming stripped 6 bases from V and 7 bases from J, with 16 bases between. Germline CDR1 is LNHDA and CDR2 is SQIVND (reference sequence). The CDR3 reads CASSYYGAEQPQHF. CDR3 nucleotide sequence: TGTGCCAGTAGCTATTACGGGGCTGAGCAGCCCCAGCATTTT. Complete variable domain (other parts from reference TRBV19 and TRBJ1-5): DGGITQSPKYLFRKEGQNVTLSCEQNLNHDAMYWYRQDPGQGLRLIYYSQIVNDFQKGDIAEGYSVSREKKESFPLTVTSAQKNPTAFYLCASSYYGAEQPQHFGDGTRLSIL.

Only one count was recorded for this clone. CDR3 DNA: TGTGCCAGTAGTATAGAGATAACAGGGGATCAGCAGTTCTTC. Protein: CASSIEITGDQQFF. The chain links TRBV19 to TRBJ2-1; 7 bases match TRBD1. The trim removed 0 bases at V and 11 bases at J, leaving 7 bases unmatched. The germline V gene encodes CDR1 LNHDA and CDR2 SQIVND (reference sequence). This CDR3 region has 14 residues.

V is TRBV9 and J is TRBJ1-3, with TRBD1 as a possible D gene (5 bases). V was trimmed by 2 bases and J by 4 bases, leaving 13 bases between them. Germline V CDR1 and CDR2: SGDLS, YYNGEE. The CDR3 sequence is 15 residues long. CDR3 bases: TGTGCCAGCAGCGTTTCCCGGGACGGGGGAAACACCATATATTTT. Encoded protein: CASSVSRDGGNTIYF.

The chain has TRBV27 and TRBJ2-1; 8 nucleotides line up with TRBD1. In germline, CDR1 is MNHEY, CDR2 SMNVEV (reference sequence). This CDR3 has 12 residues. The junction had 6 bases not matched to a gene; V was cut back by 8 bases and J by 9 bases. The chain's CDR3 is CASLTGGGEQFF. The CDR3 region has the DNA TGTGCCAGCTTAACAGGGGGTGGTGAGCAGTTCTTC.

The chain recombines TRBV10-3 with TRBJ2-1, with 7 bases that match TRBD2. CDR1 and CDR2 (germline): ENHRY, SYGVKD. The CDR3 loop spans 12 amino acids. After removal of 7 bases from V and 10 bases from J, the junction contained 7 bases not matched to a gene. The CDR3 spells CAITLPGGEQFF. The CDR3 DNA is TGTGCCATCACTCTACCGGGGGGAGAGCAGTTCTTC.